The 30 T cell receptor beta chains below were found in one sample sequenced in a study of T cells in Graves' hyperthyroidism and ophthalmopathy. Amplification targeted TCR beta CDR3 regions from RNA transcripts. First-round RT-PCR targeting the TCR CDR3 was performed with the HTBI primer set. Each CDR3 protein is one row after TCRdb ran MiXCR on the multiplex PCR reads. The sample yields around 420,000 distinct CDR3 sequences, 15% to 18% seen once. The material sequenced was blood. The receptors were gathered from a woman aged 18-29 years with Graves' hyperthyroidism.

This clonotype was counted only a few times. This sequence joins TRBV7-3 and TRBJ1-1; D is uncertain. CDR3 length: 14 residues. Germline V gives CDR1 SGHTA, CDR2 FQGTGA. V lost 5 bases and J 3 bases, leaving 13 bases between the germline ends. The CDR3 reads CASSLNGGDTEAFF. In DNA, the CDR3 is TGTGCCAGCAGCCTTAACGGCGGAGACACTGAAGCTTTCTTT.

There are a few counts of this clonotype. The CDR3 region has the DNA TGTGCCATCAAAGGGGGTTTTTCAGGGAACACTGAAGCTTTCTTT. Protein: CAIKGGFSGNTEAFF. This rearrangement joins TRBV10-3 to TRBJ1-1, with D perhaps TRBD1 (6 bases). Germline-derived CDR1 and CDR2 are ENHRY and SYGVKD. The CDR3 spans 15 residues. Trimming took off 7 bases at V and 1 base at J, with 16 bases between the two ends.

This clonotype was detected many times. CDR3 in amino acids: CASSFGLAGGVGEQFF. DNA for the CDR3: TGTGCCAGCAGTTTTGGTCTAGCGGGAGGGGTCGGTGAGCAGTTCTTC. The chain carries TRBV12-3 or TRBV12-4 and TRBJ2-1; 12 bases align to TRBD2. V gave up 3 bases and J gave up 9 bases; unmatched junction bases: 9. CDR3 size: 16 residues.

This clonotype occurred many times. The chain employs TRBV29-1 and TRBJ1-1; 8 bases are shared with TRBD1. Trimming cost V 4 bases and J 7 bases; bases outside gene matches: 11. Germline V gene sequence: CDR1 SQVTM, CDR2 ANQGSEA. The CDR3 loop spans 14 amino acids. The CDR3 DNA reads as TGCAGCGTTGCGCGGACAGGGATTGGGGTTGAAGCTTTCTTT. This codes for CSVARTGIGVEAFF.

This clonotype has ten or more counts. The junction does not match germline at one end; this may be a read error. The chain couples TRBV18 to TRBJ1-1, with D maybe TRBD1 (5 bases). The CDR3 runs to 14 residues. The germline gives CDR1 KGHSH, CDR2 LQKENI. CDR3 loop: CASSPRTGRTEAFF. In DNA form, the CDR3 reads TGTGCCAGCTCTCCACGGACGGGGCGCACTGAAGCTTTCTTT.

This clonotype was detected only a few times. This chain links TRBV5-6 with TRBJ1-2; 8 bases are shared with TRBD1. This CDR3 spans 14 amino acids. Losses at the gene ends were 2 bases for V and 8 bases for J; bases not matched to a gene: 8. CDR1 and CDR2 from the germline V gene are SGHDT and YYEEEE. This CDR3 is CASSFRDRRKGYTF. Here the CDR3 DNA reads TGTGCCAGCAGCTTTCGGGACAGGCGGAAAGGCTACACCTTC.

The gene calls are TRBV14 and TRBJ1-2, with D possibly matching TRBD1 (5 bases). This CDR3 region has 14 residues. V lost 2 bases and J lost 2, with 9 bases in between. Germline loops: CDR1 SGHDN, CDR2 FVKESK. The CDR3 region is CASSQSWGNYGYTF. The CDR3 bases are TGTGCCAGCAGCCAATCGTGGGGGAACTATGGCTACACCTTC.

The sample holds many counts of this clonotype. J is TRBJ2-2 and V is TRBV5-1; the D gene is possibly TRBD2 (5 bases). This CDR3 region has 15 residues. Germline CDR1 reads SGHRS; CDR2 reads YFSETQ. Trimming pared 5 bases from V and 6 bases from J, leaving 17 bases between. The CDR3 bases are TGCGCCAGCAGGGGTGTTGGCGCCGGGGCCGGGGAGCTGTTTTTT. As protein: CASRGVGAGAGELFF.

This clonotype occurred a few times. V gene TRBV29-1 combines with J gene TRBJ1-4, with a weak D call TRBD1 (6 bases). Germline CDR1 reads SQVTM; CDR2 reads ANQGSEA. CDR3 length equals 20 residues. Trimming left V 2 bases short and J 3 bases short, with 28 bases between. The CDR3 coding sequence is TGCAGCGTTGAACTCTACGCCCAGGGGTCGTCTTTTGGTGCTAATGAAAAACTGTTTTTT. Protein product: CSVELYAQGSSFGANEKLFF.

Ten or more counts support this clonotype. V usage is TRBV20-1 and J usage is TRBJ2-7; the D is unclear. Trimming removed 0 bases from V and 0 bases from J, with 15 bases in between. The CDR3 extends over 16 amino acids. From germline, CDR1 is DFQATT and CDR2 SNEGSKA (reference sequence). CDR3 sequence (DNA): TGCAGTGCTAGAGATCGGAGAAAGGGAAACTCCTACGAGCAGTACTTC. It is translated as CSARDRRKGNSYEQYF.

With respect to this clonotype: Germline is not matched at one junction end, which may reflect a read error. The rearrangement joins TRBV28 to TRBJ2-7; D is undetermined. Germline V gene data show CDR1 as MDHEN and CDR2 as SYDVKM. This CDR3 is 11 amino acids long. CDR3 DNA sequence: TGTACCAGCAGCCGAAAAGACGAGCAGTACTTC. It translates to CTSSRKDEQYF.

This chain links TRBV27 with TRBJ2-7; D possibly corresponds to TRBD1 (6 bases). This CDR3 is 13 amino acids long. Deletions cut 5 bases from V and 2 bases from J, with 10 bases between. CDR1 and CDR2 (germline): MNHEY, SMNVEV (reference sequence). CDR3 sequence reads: CASSQGTTYEQYF. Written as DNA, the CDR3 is TGTGCCAGCAGTCAAGGGACAACCTACGAGCAGTACTTC.

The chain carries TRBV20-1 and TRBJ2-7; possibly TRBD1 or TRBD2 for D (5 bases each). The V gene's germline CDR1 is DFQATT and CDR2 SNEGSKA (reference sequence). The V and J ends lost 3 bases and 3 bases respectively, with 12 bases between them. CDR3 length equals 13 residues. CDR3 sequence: CSARGPMNYEQYF. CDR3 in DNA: TGCAGTGCTAGGGGACCGATGAACTACGAGCAGTACTTC.

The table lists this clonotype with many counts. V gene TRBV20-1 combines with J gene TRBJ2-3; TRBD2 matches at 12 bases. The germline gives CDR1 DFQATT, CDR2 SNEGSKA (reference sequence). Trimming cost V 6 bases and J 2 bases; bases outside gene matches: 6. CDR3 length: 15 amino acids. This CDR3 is CSAPTSGGNTDTQYF. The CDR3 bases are TGCAGTGCACCAACTAGCGGGGGGAACACAGATACGCAGTATTTT.

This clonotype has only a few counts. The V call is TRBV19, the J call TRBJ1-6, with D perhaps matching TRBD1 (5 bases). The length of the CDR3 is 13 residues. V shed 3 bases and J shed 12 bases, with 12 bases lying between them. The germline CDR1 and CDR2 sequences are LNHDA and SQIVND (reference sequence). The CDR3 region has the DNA TGTGCCAGTAGTATGGGGACCCGGCAACCCCTCCACTTT. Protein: CASSMGTRQPLHF.

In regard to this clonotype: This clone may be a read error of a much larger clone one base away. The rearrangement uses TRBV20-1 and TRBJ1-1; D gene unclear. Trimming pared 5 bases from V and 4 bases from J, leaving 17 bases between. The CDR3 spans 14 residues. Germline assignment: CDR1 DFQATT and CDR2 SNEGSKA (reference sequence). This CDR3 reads CSAPAWAESTEAFF. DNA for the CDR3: TGCAGTGCTCCCGCTTGGGCTGAGAGCACTGAAGCTTTCTTT.

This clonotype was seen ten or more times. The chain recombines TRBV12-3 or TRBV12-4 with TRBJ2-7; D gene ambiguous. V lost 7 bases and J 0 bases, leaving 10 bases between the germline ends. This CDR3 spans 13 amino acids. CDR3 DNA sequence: TGTGCCAGCACGAATGTCACCTCCTACGAGCAGTACTTC. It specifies CASTNVTSYEQYF.

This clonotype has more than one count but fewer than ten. CDR3 residues: CASSLWDSVYNSPLHF. Written as DNA, the CDR3 is TGTGCCAGCAGCTTATGGGACAGTGTCTATAATTCACCCCTCCACTTT. V gene TRBV7-2 combines with J gene TRBJ1-6; 7 bases are shared with TRBD1. The CDR3 runs 16 residues. V dropped 2 bases and J dropped 3; count of bases not matched to a gene: 4. Germline loops: CDR1 SGHTA, CDR2 FQGNSA.

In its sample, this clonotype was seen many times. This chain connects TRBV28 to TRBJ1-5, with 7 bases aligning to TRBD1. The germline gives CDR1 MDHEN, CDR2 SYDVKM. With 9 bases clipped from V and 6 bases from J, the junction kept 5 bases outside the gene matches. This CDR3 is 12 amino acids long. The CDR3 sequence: CASRRGPQPQHF. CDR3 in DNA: TGTGCCAGTCGGAGGGGGCCTCAGCCCCAGCATTTT.

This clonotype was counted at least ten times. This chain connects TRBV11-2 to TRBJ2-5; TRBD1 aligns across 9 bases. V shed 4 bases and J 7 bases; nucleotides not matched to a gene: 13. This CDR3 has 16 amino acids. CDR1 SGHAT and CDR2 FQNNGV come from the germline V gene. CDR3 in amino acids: CASSSPGTGSKVTQYF. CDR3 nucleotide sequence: TGTGCCAGCAGCTCCCCCGGGACAGGGTCGAAAGTGACCCAGTACTTC. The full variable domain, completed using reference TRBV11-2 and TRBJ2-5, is EAGVAQSPRYKIIEKRQSVAFWCNPISGHATLYWYQQILGQGPKLLIQFQNNGVVDDSQLPKDRFSAERLKGVDSTLKIQPAKLEDSAVYLCASSSPGTGSKVTQYFGPGTRLLVL.

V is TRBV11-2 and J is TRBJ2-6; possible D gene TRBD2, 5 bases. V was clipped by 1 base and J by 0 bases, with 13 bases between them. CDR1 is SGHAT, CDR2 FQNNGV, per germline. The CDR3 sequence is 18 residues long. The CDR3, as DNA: TGTGCCAGCAGCTTAGTACCCCGCGGGCCCTCTGGGGCCAACGTCCTGACTTTC. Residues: CASSLVPRGPSGANVLTF.

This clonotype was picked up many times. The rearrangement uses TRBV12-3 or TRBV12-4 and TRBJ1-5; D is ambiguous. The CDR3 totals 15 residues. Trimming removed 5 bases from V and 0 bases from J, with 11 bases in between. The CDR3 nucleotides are TGTGCCAGCAGTAGCGGGCGCTATAGCAATCAGCCCCAGCATTTT. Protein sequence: CASSSGRYSNQPQHF.

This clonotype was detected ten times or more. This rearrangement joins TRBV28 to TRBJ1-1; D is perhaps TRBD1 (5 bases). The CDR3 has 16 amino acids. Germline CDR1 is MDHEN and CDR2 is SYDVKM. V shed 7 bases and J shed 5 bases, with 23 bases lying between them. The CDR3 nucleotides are TGTGCCAGCACCAATGGAACAGGCCTCCCTTTTACTGAAGCTTTCTTT. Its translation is CASTNGTGLPFTEAFF.

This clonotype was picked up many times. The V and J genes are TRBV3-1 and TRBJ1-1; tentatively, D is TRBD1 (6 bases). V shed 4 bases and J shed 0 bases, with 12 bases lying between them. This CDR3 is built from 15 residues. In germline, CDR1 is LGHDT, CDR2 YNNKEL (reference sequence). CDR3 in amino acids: CASSPGDRLNTEAFF. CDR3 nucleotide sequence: TGTGCCAGCAGCCCAGGGGACCGACTGAACACTGAAGCTTTCTTT.

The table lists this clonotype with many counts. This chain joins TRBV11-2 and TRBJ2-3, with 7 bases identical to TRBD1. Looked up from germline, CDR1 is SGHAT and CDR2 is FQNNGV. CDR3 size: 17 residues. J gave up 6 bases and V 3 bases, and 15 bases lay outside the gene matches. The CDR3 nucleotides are TGTGCCAGCAGCTTTACAGTGGTCGGGACAGCCGTGGATACGCAGTATTTT. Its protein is CASSFTVVGTAVDTQYF.

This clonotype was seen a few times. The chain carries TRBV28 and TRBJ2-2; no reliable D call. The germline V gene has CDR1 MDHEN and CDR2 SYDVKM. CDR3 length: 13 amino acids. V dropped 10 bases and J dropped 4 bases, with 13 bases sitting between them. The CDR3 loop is CATRAWATGELFF. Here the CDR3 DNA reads TGTGCCACCCGCGCGTGGGCCACCGGGGAGCTGTTTTTT.

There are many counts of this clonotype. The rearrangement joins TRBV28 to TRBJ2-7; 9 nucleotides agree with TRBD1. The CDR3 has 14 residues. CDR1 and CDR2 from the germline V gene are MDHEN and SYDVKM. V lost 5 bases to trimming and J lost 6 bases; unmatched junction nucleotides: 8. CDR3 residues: CASSGRDRVGEQYF. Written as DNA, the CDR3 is TGTGCCAGCAGTGGTAGGGACAGGGTGGGCGAGCAGTACTTC.

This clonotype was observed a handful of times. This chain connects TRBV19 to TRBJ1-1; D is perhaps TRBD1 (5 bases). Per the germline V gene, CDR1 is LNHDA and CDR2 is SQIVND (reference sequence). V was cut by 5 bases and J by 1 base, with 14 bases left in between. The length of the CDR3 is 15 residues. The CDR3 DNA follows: TGTGCCAGTAGTCCCCCCGGGACGAGGAACACTGAAGCTTTCTTT. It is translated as CASSPPGTRNTEAFF.

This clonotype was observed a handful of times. The CDR3, as DNA: TGTGCCAGCAGCCCCGAGTCGAACACTGAAGCTTTCTTT. It codes for CASSPESNTEAFF. V and J are TRBV7-9 and TRBJ1-1; D unresolved. This CDR3 contains 13 residues. Per germline, CDR1 SEHNR and CDR2 FQNEAQ (reference sequence). Deletions cut 5 bases from V and 1 base from J, with 8 bases between.

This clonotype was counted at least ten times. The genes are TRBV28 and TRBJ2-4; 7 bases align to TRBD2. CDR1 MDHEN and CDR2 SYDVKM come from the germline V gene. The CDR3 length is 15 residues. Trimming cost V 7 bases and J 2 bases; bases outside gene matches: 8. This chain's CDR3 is CASNGREVTKNIQYF. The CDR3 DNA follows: TGTGCCAGCAATGGGAGGGAGGTAACCAAAAACATTCAGTACTTC.